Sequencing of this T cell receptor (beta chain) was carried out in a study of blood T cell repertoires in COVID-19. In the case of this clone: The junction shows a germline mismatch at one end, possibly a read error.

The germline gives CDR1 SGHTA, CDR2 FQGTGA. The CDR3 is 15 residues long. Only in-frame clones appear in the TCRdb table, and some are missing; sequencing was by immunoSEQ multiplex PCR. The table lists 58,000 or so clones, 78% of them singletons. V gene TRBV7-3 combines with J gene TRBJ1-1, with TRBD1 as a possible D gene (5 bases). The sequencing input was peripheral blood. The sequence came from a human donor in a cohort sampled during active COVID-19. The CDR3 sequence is CASSLTGGVKTEAFF. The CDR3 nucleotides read TGTGCCAGCAGCTTAACGGGGGGAGTGAAGACTGAAGCTTTCTTT.